This TCR beta chain was identified during a study of CD39 and CD103 CD8 tumor-infiltrating T cells (dated by TCRdb to 2016 to 2018). Study-level background: Repertoire comparisons were shown for an HPV-positive HNSCC, an HPV-negative HNSCC, an ovarian cancer and a melanoma patient. Deep sequencing of TCRbeta CDR3 was used to compare the repertoires of CD8 TIL subsets, defined by CD103 and CD39, against those of peripheral memory CD8 T cells.

Genomic DNA was extracted with the DNeasy Blood and Tissue Kit from 10,000 to 100,000 sorted cells per subset. TCRbeta V-J or V-D-J regions were sequenced and mapped by the immunoSEQ service, with coverage above 10x per sample. The original methods were these. Analysis was restricted to productive rearrangements exported from the immunoSEQ Analyzer platform, and clonality was assessed using the 500 most abundant clones. To quantify how much repertoires overlapped between populations, both the Morisita-Horn similarity index and the Jaccard index were used. Morisita-Horn similarity between CD8 T-cell subset TCR repertoires was measured in roughly six cancer patients. Entries here come from immuneACCESS through TCRdb and include only in-frame sequences with V and J called. Some clones fail to appear in such tables; in the studies checked, an unresolved V gene covers under half of the shortfall, and the cause of the remainder is unknown. D and trimming were read from the DNA, whereas the V and J calls and clone size are those reported in that table. Recorded for this sample are about 340 clones; about 49% of them occurred a single time. Of the sample, roughly 31% is held by the ten largest clones.

No therapy was being received by patients at the time of sample collection, although prior treatments had ranged from chemotherapy, radiotherapy, surgery and immunotherapy to none. After thawing, cells were enriched for T lymphocytes using a negative-selection kit, and EpCAM beads were added for tumor-infiltrating lymphocytes. For the CD8 TIL subsets, CD3+CD4-CD8+CD45RA- cells were FACS-sorted and divided into DN, SP and DP based on their expression of CD39 and CD103. Tumor specimens were cut into small pieces, digested for 1 h with hyaluronidase, collagenase and DNase, then filtered, enriched over Ficoll and cryopreserved. Populations were sorted on a FACSAria II to about 99% purity, and the cell pellets were frozen for TCR sequencing without being cultured. A distance of 23 bases separates the germline ends of V and J, which lose 5 bases and 0 bases respectively. Inclusive of the bounding cysteine and phenylalanine, the CDR3 is 19 residues long. The DNA shown is the 57-base CDR3, in frame from base 1. CDR1 and CDR2, per the germline V gene (reference sequence), are SEHNR and FQNEAQ.

Notes on this clone: This clone's antigen is unknown. Base-call qualities are not available, and no considerably larger clone is one nucleotide away.

Overall results and qualifications from the work: DP TIL clonotypes were rarely detected in blood or uninvolved lymph node, whereas DN TIL clonotypes were found to largely overlap with peripheral memory CD8 repertoires. Compared with DN and SP CD8 TILs and with blood memory CD8 T cells, DP CD8 TILs appeared more oligoclonal, with the top 30 clonotypes covering about 50-86%.

This TCR was sampled from a human donor with head and neck squamous cell carcinoma. This sequence uses TRBV7-9 and TRBJ2-1, with TRBD2 tentatively as D gene (7 bases match). Material: CD39+ CD103+ CD8+ T cells sorted from the tumor. The cell subset or site label here, explained by the study, means: CD103+CD39+ double-positive CD45RA- CD8 T cells. The DNA sequence is TGTGCCAGCAGCAACTCATTCGGGGGGCCTAGATACTCCTACAATGAGCAGTTCTTC. Its protein product is CASSNSFGGPRYSYNEQFF.